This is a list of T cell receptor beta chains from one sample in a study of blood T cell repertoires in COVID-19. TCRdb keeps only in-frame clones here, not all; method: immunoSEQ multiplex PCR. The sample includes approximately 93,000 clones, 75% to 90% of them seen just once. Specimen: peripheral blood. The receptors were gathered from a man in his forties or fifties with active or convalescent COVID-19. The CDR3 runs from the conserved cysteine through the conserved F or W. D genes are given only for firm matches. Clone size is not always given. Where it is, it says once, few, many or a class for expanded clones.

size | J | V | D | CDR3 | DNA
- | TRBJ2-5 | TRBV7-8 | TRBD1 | CASSRQGAETQYF | TGTGCCAGCAGCCGACAGGGGGCGGAGACCCAGTACTTC
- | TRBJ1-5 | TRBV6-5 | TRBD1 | CASTSGQGNNQPQHF | TGTGCCAGCACCTCGGGACAGGGAAACAATCAGCCCCAGCATTTT
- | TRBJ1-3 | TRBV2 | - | CAGRVSGNTIYF | TGTGCAGGGCGGGTATCTGGAAACACCATATATTTT
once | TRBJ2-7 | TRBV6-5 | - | CAIQNYEQYF | TGTGCCATACAAAACTACGAGCAGTACTTC
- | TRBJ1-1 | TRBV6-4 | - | CASSDRLRSFGTEAFF | TGTGCCAGCAGTGACAGATTACGTTCCTTCGGCACTGAAGCTTTCTTT
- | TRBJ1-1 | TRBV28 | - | CASRTGNTEAFF | TGTGCCAGCAGAACAGGGAACACTGAAGCTTTCTTT
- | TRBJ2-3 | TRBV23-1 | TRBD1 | CASSQTLLGFIRRMGRGRGDTQYF | TGCGCCAGCAGTCAGACCCTTCTGGGGTTTATTAGGCGGATGGGCAGGGGGCGAGGAGATACGCAGTATTTT
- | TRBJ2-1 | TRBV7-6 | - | CASSVQQGRSSYNEQFF | TGTGCCAGCAGCGTCCAACAGGGAAGAAGCTCCTACAATGAGCAGTTCTTC
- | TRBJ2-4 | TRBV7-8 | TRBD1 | CASSPLRTGRAKNIQYF | TGTGCCAGCAGCCCTCTTAGGACAGGGAGGGCCAAAAACATTCAGTACTTC
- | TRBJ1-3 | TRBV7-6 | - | CASSLDGRSGNTIYF | TGTGCCAGCAGCTTAGATGGGAGGTCTGGAAACACCATATATTTT
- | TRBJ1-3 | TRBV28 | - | CASSLYEGVPGNTIYF | TGTGCCAGCAGTTTATACGAGGGGGTGCCTGGAAACACCATATATTTT
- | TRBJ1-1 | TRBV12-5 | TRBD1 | CASGLVQGTGGIGNTEAFF | TGTGCTAGTGGTTTGGTACAGGGGACAGGGGGCATCGGAAACACTGAAGCTTTCTTT
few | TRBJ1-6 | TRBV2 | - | CASSPSGGDGSPLHF | TGTGCCAGCAGCCCAAGCGGGGGGGACGGTTCACCCCTCCACTTT
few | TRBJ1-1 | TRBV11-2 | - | CASSPRQDTEAFF | TGTGCCAGCAGCCCCAGACAGGACACTGAAGCTTTCTTT
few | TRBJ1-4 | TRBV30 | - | CAWSVGGVPEKLFF | TGTGCCTGGAGTGTTGGAGGGGTCCCTGAAAAACTGTTTTTT
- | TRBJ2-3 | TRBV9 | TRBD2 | CASSALPSGGLDTQYF | TGTGCCAGCAGCGCCCTCCCGTCGGGGGGACTAGATACGCAGTATTTT
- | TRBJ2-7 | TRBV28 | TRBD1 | CASSPGQDIYYEQYF | TGTGCCAGCAGTCCGGGACAGGACATTTACTACGAGCAGTACTTC
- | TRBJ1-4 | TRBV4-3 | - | CASSQNQGWEKLFF | TGCGCCAGCAGCCAAAACCAGGGTTGGGAAAAACTGTTTTTT
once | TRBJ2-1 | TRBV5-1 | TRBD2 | CASSLSPSGSVNNNEQFF | TGCGCCAGCAGCTTGTCCCCTAGCGGGAGTGTAAACAACAATGAGCAGTTCTTC
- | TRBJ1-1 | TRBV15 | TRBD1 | CATSTSTGTGDRLRNTEAFF | TGTGCCACCAGCACATCAACCGGGACAGGGGACCGATTAAGGAACACTGAAGCTTTCTTT
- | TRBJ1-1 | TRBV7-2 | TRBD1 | CASTSDRWNTEAFF | TGTGCCAGCACCTCGGACAGGTGGAACACTGAAGCTTTCTTT
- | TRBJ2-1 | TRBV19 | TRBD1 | CATRTGSPNSFNEQFF | TGTGCCACCAGGACAGGGAGCCCCAATTCTTTCAATGAGCAGTTCTTC
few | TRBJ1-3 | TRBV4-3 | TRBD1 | CASSQDNRGGNTIYF | TGCGCCAGCAGCCAAGATAACAGGGGTGGAAACACCATATATTTT
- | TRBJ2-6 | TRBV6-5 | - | CASWASGANVLTF | TGTGCCAGCTGGGCAAGTGGGGCCAACGTCCTGACTTTC
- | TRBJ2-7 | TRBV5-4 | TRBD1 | CASSPRGTGVFSYEQYF | TGTGCCAGCAGCCCGAGGGGGACAGGGGTTTTCTCCTACGAGCAGTACTTC
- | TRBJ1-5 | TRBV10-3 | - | CAISGVNQPQHF | TGTGCCATCAGTGGCGTCAATCAGCCCCAGCATTTT
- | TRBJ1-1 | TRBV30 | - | CAWTQGMHTEAFF | TGTGCCTGGACACAGGGTATGCACACTGAAGCTTTCTTT
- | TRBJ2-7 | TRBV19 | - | CASSRTADYEQYF | TGTGCCAGTAGTCGGACAGCAGACTACGAGCAGTACTTC
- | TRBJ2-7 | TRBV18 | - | CASSPESATYEQYF | TGTGCCAGCTCACCTGAAAGCGCCACCTACGAGCAGTACTTC